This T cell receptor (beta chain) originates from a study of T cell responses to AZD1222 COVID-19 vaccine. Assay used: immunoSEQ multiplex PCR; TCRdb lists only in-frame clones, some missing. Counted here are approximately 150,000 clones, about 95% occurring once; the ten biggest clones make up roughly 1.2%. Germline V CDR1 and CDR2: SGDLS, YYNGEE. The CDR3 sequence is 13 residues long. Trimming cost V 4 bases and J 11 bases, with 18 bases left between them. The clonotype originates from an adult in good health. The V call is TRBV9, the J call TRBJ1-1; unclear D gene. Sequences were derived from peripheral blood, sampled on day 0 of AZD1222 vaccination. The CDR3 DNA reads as TGTGCCAGCAGCCCTAGCCGGGTGTCGAGGGCTTTCTTT. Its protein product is CASSPSRVSRAFF. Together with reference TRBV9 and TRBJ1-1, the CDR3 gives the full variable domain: DSGVTQTPKHLITATGQRVTLRCSPRSGDLSVYWYQQSLDQGLQFLIQYYNGEERAKGNILERFSAQQFPDLHSELNLSSLELGDSALYFCASSPSRVSRAFFGQGTRLTVV.